These 23 T cell receptor beta chains were all obtained from the same sample, sequenced in a study of cytomegalovirus exposure and HLA in healthy donors. It was with 60 Vbeta and 13 Jbeta primers that the PCR ran. Generated by immunoSEQ multiplex PCR, the TCRdb table keeps only in-frame clones and is missing some. The repertoire has 85,000 to 120,000 clones, about two thirds of them found once; the top ten carry less than 3.5%. What was sequenced was PBMCs. These receptors came from a female donor in good health and CMV-seronegative.

This chain connects TRBV6-4 to TRBJ2-7, with D possibly being TRBD2 (6 bases). This CDR3 is 12 amino acids long. Germline V gene data show CDR1 as MRHNA and CDR2 as SNTAGT. Trimming removed 6 bases at V and 7 bases at J, with 13 bases between. The DNA for the CDR3 is TGTGCCAGCAGGGGGACTCCCGCGGAGCAGTACTTC. This sequence encodes CASRGTPAEQYF.

In DNA form, the CDR3 reads TGCAGCGTTGTAGGGGTGGCCGGGGAGCTGTTTTTT. Translating it yields CSVVGVAGELFF. The chain combines TRBV29-1 with TRBJ2-2; maybe TRBD1 (5 bases). The V end lost 4 bases, the J end lost 6 bases, and 9 bases lay between the germline ends. The length of the CDR3 is 12 residues. Germline CDR1 and CDR2: SQVTM and ANQGSEA.

The chain employs TRBV6-5 and TRBJ1-4; weak D call: TRBD1 (5 bases). The V end lost 6 bases, the J end lost 8 bases, and 16 bases lay between the germline ends. The CDR3 spans 14 residues. Germline V gives CDR1 MNHEY, CDR2 SVGAGI. CDR3 sequence: CASRPGTRGEKLFF. CDR3 in DNA: TGTGCCAGCAGACCCGGGACTAGGGGAGAAAAACTGTTTTTT.

The chain has TRBV19 and TRBJ1-1, with 9 bases aligning to TRBD1. V was pared by 7 bases and J by 4 bases, with 7 bases of the junction left unmatched. Germline V gives CDR1 LNHDA, CDR2 SQIVND (reference sequence). The CDR3 runs 14 residues. CDR3 region: CASTSRTGVTEAFF. As DNA, the CDR3 is TGTGCCAGTACCTCACGGACAGGGGTCACTGAAGCTTTCTTT.

The V gene is TRBV7-6, the J gene TRBJ2-7, with D possibly matching TRBD1 (5 bases). V was trimmed by 5 bases and J by 5 bases, leaving 19 bases between them. Germline CDR1 is SGHVS and CDR2 is FNYEAQ. The CDR3 length is 15 residues. This CDR3 is CASSPLGAFRDEQYF. DNA for the CDR3: TGTGCCAGCAGCCCTTTAGGGGCCTTCAGGGACGAGCAGTACTTC.

The rearrangement uses TRBV6-5 and TRBJ2-5; 12 bases map to TRBD2. The CDR3 has 15 residues. The germline CDR1 and CDR2 sequences are MNHEY and SVGAGI. With 6 bases clipped from V and 5 bases from J, the junction kept 7 bases outside the gene matches. For the CDR3, the DNA is TGTGCCAGCAGCAAAGGGACTAGCGGGTGGGAGACCCAGTACTTC. It translates to CASSKGTSGWETQYF.

The chain uses TRBV7-2 and TRBJ2-2, with TRBD2 identical over 7 bases. Trimming took 2 bases from V and 0 from J; bases not matched to a gene: 0. The CDR3 is made up of 15 amino acids. CDR1 and CDR2 (germline): SGHTA, FQGNSA. This chain's CDR3 is CASSLLAANTGELFF. For the CDR3, the DNA is TGTGCCAGCAGCTTACTAGCGGCGAACACCGGGGAGCTGTTTTTT.

The chain has TRBV19 and TRBJ1-2; D is unclear. Trimming left V 3 bases short and J 2 bases short, with 7 bases between. The CDR3 runs 13 residues. Germline-derived CDR1 and CDR2 are LNHDA and SQIVND (reference sequence). The CDR3 DNA reads TGTGCCAGTAGTATGGGAGGGAACTATGGCTACACCTTC. This sequence encodes CASSMGGNYGYTF.

This chain joins TRBV7-8 and TRBJ1-5; tentatively, D is TRBD1 (5 bases). The germline gives CDR1 SGHVS, CDR2 FQNEAQ. The CDR3 runs 16 residues. The V and J ends lost 1 base and 1 base respectively, with 11 bases between them. The CDR3 sequence: CASSLGTGLSNQPQHF. CDR3 sequence (DNA): TGTGCCAGCAGCTTAGGGACGGGACTGAGCAATCAGCCCCAGCATTTT.

J is TRBJ1-5 and V is TRBV11-2; 9 positions match TRBD1. CDR1 is SGHAT and CDR2 is FQNNGV in the germline V gene. The CDR3 contains 15 residues. The J segment lost 3 bases and the V segment lost 6 bases, leaving 6 bases of the junction unmatched. CDR3 in amino acids: CASRRTGATNQPQHF. The CDR3 bases are TGTGCCAGCAGACGGACAGGGGCCACCAATCAGCCCCAGCATTTT.

The V and J genes are TRBV2 and TRBJ2-5; 13 bases align to TRBD2. The germline V gene has CDR1 SNHLY and CDR2 FYNNEI. With V trimmed by 7 bases and J by 6 bases, 8 bases remained unmatched. CDR3 size: 15 residues. CDR3 bases: TGTGCCAGCAAACTAGCGGGAGGGCCCGGAAAGACCCAGTACTTC. This codes for CASKLAGGPGKTQYF.

The chain joins TRBV7-2 to TRBJ2-5; the D gene is possibly TRBD2 (5 bases). Trimming removed 1 base at V and 1 base at J, with 7 bases between. The germline gives CDR1 SGHTA, CDR2 FQGNSA. This CDR3 comprises 14 residues. The CDR3 DNA reads TGTGCCAGCAGCTTAGGGGAGCCCCAAGAGACCCAGTACTTC. Its protein product is CASSLGEPQETQYF.

The V and J genes are TRBV5-1 and TRBJ2-3; D is undetermined. The CDR3 runs 11 residues. The ends were cut back, 4 bases at V and 7 bases at J, with 7 bases in the middle. Germline CDR1 is SGHRS and CDR2 is YFSETQ. The CDR3 nucleotides are TGCGCCAGCAGCCAAGACAATACGCAGTATTTT. Protein sequence: CASSQDNTQYF.

V is TRBV19 and J is TRBJ1-5, with TRBD1 as a possible D gene (5 bases). Germline CDR1 reads LNHDA; CDR2 reads SQIVND (reference sequence). The V end was cut by 6 bases, the J end by 5 bases, with 20 bases between. This CDR3 comprises 16 residues. For the CDR3, the DNA is TGTGCCAGTAGCACTACAGGTGGGCAGGAAGATCAGCCCCAGCATTTT. It specifies CASSTTGGQEDQPQHF.

By share, this clone ranks as medium-sized. This rearrangement joins TRBV28 to TRBJ1-1; the match to TRBD1 covers 7 bases. Germline V gene lookup returns CDR1 MDHEN and CDR2 SYDVKM. With V trimmed by 10 bases and J by 5 bases, 16 bases remained unmatched. The CDR3 contains 15 residues. CDR3 sequence: CAIRGQVWMSTEAFF. The CDR3 region has the DNA TGTGCCATCCGCGGACAGGTCTGGATGAGTACTGAAGCTTTCTTT. The full variable domain, its missing parts supplied by reference TRBV28 and TRBJ1-1, is DVKVTQSSRYLVKRTGEKVFLECVQDMDHENMFWYRQDPGLGLRLIYFSYDVKMKEKGDIPEGYSVSREKKERFSLILESASTNQTSMYLCAIRGQVWMSTEAFFGQGTRLTVV.

The J gene is TRBJ2-3, the V gene TRBV7-9; no firm D call. V dropped 3 bases and J dropped 1 base, with 11 bases sitting between them. The germline V gene has CDR1 SEHNR and CDR2 FQNEAQ (reference sequence). The length of the CDR3 is 15 residues. The CDR3 DNA reads TGTGCCAGCAGCTTGGAGCCTCGTCGCACAGATACGCAGTATTTT. It is translated as CASSLEPRRTDTQYF.

The chain carries TRBV28 and TRBJ1-1; perhaps TRBD1 as D (6 bases). The CDR3 has 14 amino acids. The germline gives CDR1 MDHEN, CDR2 SYDVKM. Trimming shortened V by 8 bases and J by 5 bases, and 18 bases separated the two germline ends. The CDR3 bases are TGTGCCAGCGGCGAGGGGGGGCAACGTACTGAAGCTTTCTTT. This sequence encodes CASGEGGQRTEAFF.

CDR3 DNA: TGTGCCAGCAGCCTCTCCACTAGCGGGGGACTATTGGGGGTGGAGACCCAGTACTTC. Amino acid sequence: CASSLSTSGGLLGVETQYF. The chain recombines TRBV7-9 with TRBJ2-5; 11 nucleotides agree with TRBD2. The CDR3 runs 19 residues. V lost 5 bases, J lost 5 bases, and 19 bases stayed unmatched. CDR1 and CDR2 from the germline V gene are SEHNR and FQNEAQ (reference sequence).

J is TRBJ2-7 and V is TRBV29-1; perhaps TRBD2 as D (5 bases). There are 11 residues in the CDR3. Germline V gene sequence: CDR1 SQVTM, CDR2 ANQGSEA. V lost 4 bases to trimming and J lost 5 bases, with 9 bases between them. CDR3 sequence reads: CSVGLRDEQYF. CDR3 nucleotides: TGCAGCGTTGGGTTGAGGGACGAGCAGTACTTC.

The count of this clone is one. The chain is built from TRBV18 and TRBJ1-4, with D tentatively TRBD1 (6 bases). Trimming stripped 4 bases from V and 8 bases from J, with 17 bases between. The CDR3 length is 15 residues. Per germline, CDR1 KGHSH and CDR2 LQKENI. The CDR3 region is CASSLSQGINEKLFF. The CDR3 region has the DNA TGTGCCAGCTCACTTAGCCAGGGGATCAACGAAAAACTGTTTTTT.

V and J are TRBV29-1 and TRBJ1-1; D call uncertain. The germline V gene has CDR1 SQVTM and CDR2 ANQGSEA. This CDR3 is 17 amino acids long. Trimming removed 4 bases from V and 6 bases from J, with 27 bases in between. CDR3 coding DNA: TGCAGCGTTGTCTTATTCGGCTCAGACGGATCACGGGCTGAAGCTTTCTTT. Amino acids: CSVVLFGSDGSRAEAFF.

This clone has just a few counts. This chain connects TRBV2 to TRBJ2-5; 7 nucleotides match TRBD2. Matching the DNA end better, TRBJ2-7 makes the J call doubtful. Germline CDR1 SNHLY, CDR2 FYNNEI. The CDR3 totals 15 residues. CDR3 loop: CASSESGGGPGEQYF. DNA of the CDR3: TGTGCCAGCAGTGAATCGGGAGGAGGGCCGGGCGAGCAGTACTTC.

V usage is TRBV29-1 and J usage is TRBJ2-5; 8 nucleotides match TRBD2. V lost 0 bases, J lost 4 bases, and 4 bases stayed unmatched. The CDR3 loop spans 14 amino acids. The germline CDR1 and CDR2 sequences are SQVTM and ANQGSEA. CDR3 in DNA: TGCAGCGTTGAAGAAACCACTAGCGGAGAGACCCAGTACTTC. It is translated as CSVEETTSGETQYF.